This TCR beta chain emerged from a study of spatial heterogeneity in lung cancer. The time point here: sample taken at primary tumor resection. The sequenced material consisted of unsorted whole RNA from tumor, nontumor lung or frozen PBMC. Notes on the study in general: Tallies of expanded TCRs, which were sorted into ubiquitous and regional groups, correlated with counts of ubiquitous and regional nonsynonymous mutations, respectively. Tumor mutation counts were tracked by expanded intratumoral alpha and beta TCR counts.

TCRdb itself ran the 5' RACE reads through MiXCR, one entry per CDR3 protein. The data contain fewer than 4,500 distinct CDR3 sequences, 30% to 35% of them singletons. To note about this clonotype: Its antigen is not identified. Possible read error: a much larger clone is one base away.

The TCR originated in a female donor with early-stage non-small cell lung cancer. Sequencing used lung tumor tissue, obtained at surgery.

CDR3 in amino acids: CASSQALGGDEQFF. The CDR3 DNA reads TGTGCCAGCAGCCAAGCGTTAGGGGGCGATGAGCAGTTCTTC. The chain combines TRBV4-2 with TRBJ2-1, with 7 bases identical to TRBD1. The V segment lost 1 base and the J segment 8 bases; nucleotides outside the gene matches: 5. The germline gives CDR1 LGHNA, CDR2 YNFKEQ. CDR3 size: 14 residues.